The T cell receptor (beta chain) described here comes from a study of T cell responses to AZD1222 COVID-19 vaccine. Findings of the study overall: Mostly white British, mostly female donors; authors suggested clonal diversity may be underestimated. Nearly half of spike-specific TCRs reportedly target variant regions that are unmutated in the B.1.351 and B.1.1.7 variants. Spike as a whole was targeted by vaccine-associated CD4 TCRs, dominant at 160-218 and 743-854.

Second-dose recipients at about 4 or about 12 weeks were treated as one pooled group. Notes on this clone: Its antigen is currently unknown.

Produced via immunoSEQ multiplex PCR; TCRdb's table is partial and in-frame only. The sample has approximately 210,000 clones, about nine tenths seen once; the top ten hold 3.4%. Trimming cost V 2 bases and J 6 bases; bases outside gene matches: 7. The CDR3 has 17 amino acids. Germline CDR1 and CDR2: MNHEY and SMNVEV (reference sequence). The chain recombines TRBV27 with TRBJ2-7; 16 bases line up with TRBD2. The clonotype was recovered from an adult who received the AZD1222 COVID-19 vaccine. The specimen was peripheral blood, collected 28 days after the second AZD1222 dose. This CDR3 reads CASSLLGTSGRAREQYF. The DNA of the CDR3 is TGTGCCAGCAGTTTACTGGGGACTAGCGGGAGGGCCCGCGAGCAGTACTTC.